Below, one T cell receptor beta chain is given with its context. The target antigen is unknown. The germline CDR1 and CDR2 sequences are MGHRA and YSYEKL. This CDR3 has 15 amino acids. V lost 5 bases to trimming and J lost 3 bases, with 17 bases between them. The table came from immunoSEQ multiplex PCR; TCRdb's copy has only in-frame clones and leaves some out. The data contain fewer than 120,000 clones, roughly 92% of them seen just once; the ten biggest clones take up 1% to 1.5%. These data come from a study of siplizumab effects on memory and regulatory T cells. Study-wide points: Proof of suppressive function in proliferating Tregs from siplizumab cultures was not established. Naive T cells appeared more diverse than memory cells and seemed to be major alloresponse contributors. Few alloreactive clones mapped to unstimulated subsets.

The chain uses TRBV4-1 and TRBJ2-7; maybe TRBD1 (6 bases). This receptor was obtained from a human donor in good health. Sequencing was performed on CD4+ T cells sorted from blood. The CDR3 sequence: CASSLRAVTGYEQYF. DNA for the CDR3: TGCGCCAGCAGCTTACGCGCCGTGACAGGCTACGAGCAGTACTTC.